A single sample gave rise to the 5 T cell receptor beta chains below, sequenced in a study of cytomegalovirus exposure and HLA in healthy donors. The PCR made use of 60 Vbeta and 13 Jbeta primers. Generated by immunoSEQ multiplex PCR, the TCRdb table keeps only in-frame clones and is missing some. The data hold 150,000 to 200,000 clones, with about four fifths observed a single time. The sample comprised PBMCs. Every receptor here comes from a woman aged 18-35 years in good health and CMV-seronegative.

V gene TRBV27 combines with J gene TRBJ2-2; possibly TRBD1 for D (5 bases). Germline-derived CDR1 and CDR2 are MNHEY and SMNVEV (reference sequence). The CDR3 contains 15 residues. V was trimmed by 0 bases and J by 7 bases, leaving 12 bases between them. The CDR3 nucleotides read TGTGCCAGCAGTTTATCGGCAGGGCTCGGCGGGGAGCTGTTTTTT. Translated, it gives CASSLSAGLGGELFF.

CDR3: CASRLLQGDGYTF. The CDR3 DNA is TGTGCCAGCAGGCTTCTTCAGGGTGATGGCTACACCTTC. This chain uses TRBV9 with TRBJ1-2, with D possibly matching TRBD1 (5 bases). The CDR3 covers 13 residues. Germline lookup yields CDR1 SGDLS and CDR2 YYNGEE. V was clipped by 5 bases and J by 6 bases, with 14 bases between them.

The chain recombines TRBV6-1 with TRBJ1-4; 11 nucleotides agree with TRBD1. The CDR3 loop spans 17 amino acids. Losses at the gene ends were 4 bases for V and 1 base for J; bases not matched to a gene: 5. CDR1 MNHNS and CDR2 SASEGT come from the germline V gene. CDR3: CASSVGQGAGTNEKLFF. The DNA for the CDR3 is TGTGCCAGCAGTGTCGGACAGGGGGCTGGAACTAATGAAAAACTGTTTTTT.

The rearrangement uses TRBV28 and TRBJ2-7, with D possibly matching TRBD1 (5 bases). CDR3 length equals 13 residues. Germline CDR1 MDHEN, CDR2 SYDVKM. V was shortened by 8 bases and J by 0 bases, with 11 bases between the two germline ends. The CDR3 DNA reads TGTGCCAGCGGGCAGGGTTCCTCCTACGAGCAGTACTTC. Its protein product is CASGQGSSYEQYF.

The chain employs TRBV7-9 and TRBJ2-7, with D maybe TRBD2 (6 bases). This CDR3 has 15 residues. V lost 5 bases to trimming and J lost 3 bases, with 17 bases between them. Germline-derived CDR1 and CDR2 are SEHNR and FQNEAQ (reference sequence). The CDR3 bases are TGTGCCAGCAGCATTCTGGACTACCCGCTCTACGAGCAGTACTTC. Its translation is CASSILDYPLYEQYF.